These 31 T cell receptor beta chains share one sample of origin, sequenced in a study of T cells after yellow fever vaccination. MiXCR, applied by TCRdb to the 5' RACE reads, yields one record per CDR3 protein. The table shows about 53,000 distinct CDR3 sequences, with 5.5% to 6% occurring only once. Sample: PBMCs, either bulk or a sorted T-cell subset (CD4+, CD8+, memory, or dextramer-sorted; not recorded which), taken on the day of the yellow fever booster vaccination. The receptors were gathered from a man between 18 and 29 years old who received the YFV17D yellow fever vaccine.

This clonotype was seen at least ten times. This chain joins TRBV5-6 and TRBJ2-7; 10 bases line up with TRBD1. This CDR3 is built from 15 residues. CDR1 is SGHDT, CDR2 YYEEEE, per germline. V lost 5 bases and J lost 7; bases outside the gene matches: 12. CDR3 sequence reads: CASSYPGDRGREQYV. CDR3 DNA sequence: TGTGCCAGCAGTTACCCGGGGGACAGGGGTCGGGAGCAGTACGTC.

This clonotype was picked up a small number of times. The rearrangement joins TRBV4-1 to TRBJ1-4, with TRBD1 as a possible D gene (6 bases). Germline values: CDR1 MGHRA, CDR2 YSYEKL. Trimming pared 3 bases from V and 7 bases from J, leaving 15 bases between. The CDR3 contains 15 residues. CDR3 DNA sequence: TGCGCCAGCAGCCAGAAGGGGGGACGGGGTGAAAAACTGTTTTTT. This gives the protein CASSQKGGRGEKLFF.

This clonotype was recorded at least ten times. The J gene is TRBJ1-2, the V gene TRBV4-3, with D tentatively TRBD1 (6 bases). Germline loops: CDR1 LGHNA, CDR2 YSLEER. Trimming cost V 0 bases and J 1 base, with 21 bases left between them. The CDR3 is made up of 19 amino acids. CDR3 residues: CASSQEGGTYVDSNYGYTF. The DNA of the CDR3 is TGCGCCAGCAGCCAAGAGGGCGGGACATACGTCGACAGTAACTATGGCTACACCTTC.

The chain uses TRBV19 and TRBJ1-4, with 8 bases identical to TRBD1. The CDR3 is 14 residues long. Germline loops: CDR1 LNHDA, CDR2 SQIVND (reference sequence). Losses at the gene ends were 5 bases for V and 11 bases for J; bases not matched to a gene: 10. The CDR3 loop reads CASSLSSAGGKLFF. CDR3 sequence (DNA): TGTGCCAGTAGTTTGTCGTCGGCAGGGGGCAAACTGTTTTTT.

This clonotype has a handful of counts. This rearrangement joins TRBV20-1 to TRBJ2-5; TRBD1 or TRBD2 may be the D gene (5 bases each). The CDR3 has 13 residues. V shed 5 bases and J shed 3 bases, with 13 bases lying between them. Per the germline V gene, CDR1 is DFQATT and CDR2 is SNEGSKA (reference sequence). The CDR3 DNA sequence: TGCAGTGCTCAAGGCGAGGGGAAAGAGACCCAGTACTTC. Protein sequence: CSAQGEGKETQYF.

The V and J genes are TRBV7-2 and TRBJ1-3; D is unclear. The CDR3 is 16 amino acids. The germline V gene has CDR1 SGHTA and CDR2 FQGNSA. V was shortened by 5 bases and J by 1 base, with 15 bases between the two germline ends. CDR3 nucleotide sequence: TGTGCCAGCAGCCCATTAGCGGGTAGTTCTGGAAACACCATATATTTT. Protein: CASSPLAGSSGNTIYF.

The table lists this clonotype with many counts. The CDR3 DNA follows: TGTGCCAGCCGGCCCCCAAACACCGGGGAGCTGTTTTTT. Translated, it gives CASRPPNTGELFF. The V call is TRBV28, the J call TRBJ2-2, with D unclear. The germline V and J ends were trimmed by 8 bases and 2 bases, with 9 bases remaining between them. The CDR3 spans 13 residues. From germline, CDR1 is MDHEN and CDR2 SYDVKM.

This clonotype was found many times. The chain couples TRBV20-1 to TRBJ1-1; possible D gene TRBD1, 6 bases. Germline CDR1 DFQATT, CDR2 SNEGSKA (reference sequence). The length of the CDR3 is 15 residues. V lost 0 bases to trimming and J lost 5 bases, with 16 bases between them. The CDR3 sequence is CSARDSKGGRTEAFF. The CDR3 nucleotides read TGCAGTGCTAGAGACAGTAAAGGGGGAAGGACTGAAGCTTTCTTT.

This clonotype was observed at least ten times. The CDR3 DNA follows: TGCGCCAGCAGCCAAGATTCGGTGGGGGACACTGGTTACGAGCAGTACTTC. Amino acid sequence: CASSQDSVGDTGYEQYF. The genes are TRBV4-1 and TRBJ2-7; D might be TRBD1 (6 bases). Germline CDR1 reads MGHRA; CDR2 reads YSYEKL. V lost 0 bases and J lost 4, with 19 bases in between. This CDR3 spans 17 amino acids.

This clonotype was found many times. The J gene is TRBJ2-1, the V gene TRBV6-5; D is ambiguous. Trimming stripped 2 bases from V and 0 bases from J, with 14 bases between. The CDR3 loop spans 17 amino acids. Per the germline V gene, CDR1 is MNHEY and CDR2 is SVGAGI. In nucleotides, the CDR3 is TGTGCCAGCAGTTACGGCAGGCCAAGAAGCTCCTACAATGAGCAGTTCTTC. This codes for CASSYGRPRSSYNEQFF.

In DNA, the CDR3 is TGTGCCAGCTCACCAGGCAGGTCCAATCAGCCCCAGCATTTT. Amino acids: CASSPGRSNQPQHF. The gene calls are TRBV18 and TRBJ1-5; D ambiguous. Deletions cut 2 bases from V and 3 bases from J, with 8 bases between. Germline CDR1 reads KGHSH; CDR2 reads LQKENI. The CDR3 is 14 amino acids. The variable domain in full, completed from reference TRBV18 and TRBJ1-5, reads NAGVMQNPRHLVRRRGQEARLRCSPMKGHSHVYWYRQLPEEGLKFMVYLQKENIIDESGMPKERFSAEFPKEGPSILRIQQVVRGDSAAYFCASSPGRSNQPQHFGDGTRLSIL.

This clonotype was recorded at least ten times. V usage is TRBV6-2 or TRBV6-3 and J usage is TRBJ2-1, with 11 nucleotides matching TRBD1. V was clipped by 10 bases and J by 6 bases; unmatched bases: 5. The CDR3 totals 13 residues. From germline, CDR1 is MNHEY and CDR2 SVGEGT. The CDR3: CATDRGPGNEQFF. The CDR3 coding sequence is TGTGCCACGGACAGGGGGCCAGGCAATGAGCAGTTCTTC.

The J gene is TRBJ2-1, the V gene TRBV7-9; no clear D. Deletions cut 1 base from V and 2 bases from J, with 9 bases between. The V gene's germline CDR1 is SEHNR and CDR2 FQNEAQ (reference sequence). This CDR3 has 15 residues. CDR3 sequence reads: CASSLEWGTYNEQFF. The CDR3, as DNA: TGTGCCAGCAGCTTAGAGTGGGGAACCTACAATGAGCAGTTCTTC.

The chain combines TRBV25-1 with TRBJ1-2; D ambiguous. The CDR3 totals 14 residues. V gave up 0 bases and J gave up 8 bases, with 13 bases separating them. Germline V gene sequence: CDR1 MGHDK, CDR2 SYGVNS. CDR3 nucleotides: TGTGCCAGCAGTGAATACGGCGGTTGGAGGGGCTACACCTTC. This gives the protein CASSEYGGWRGYTF.

This clonotype has a handful of counts. This chain uses TRBV7-9 with TRBJ2-3; D not certain. Trimming removed 6 bases at V and 5 bases at J, with 6 bases between. This CDR3 comprises 11 residues. CDR1 and CDR2 (germline): SEHNR, FQNEAQ (reference sequence). The CDR3 nucleotides read TGTGCCAGCAGGGTGGGAGATACGCAGTATTTT. This codes for CASRVGDTQYF.

This clonotype was recorded at least ten times. This chain links TRBV20-1 with TRBJ2-3; 8 positions agree with TRBD2. V gave up 1 base and J gave up 3 bases; unmatched junction bases: 3. Germline loops: CDR1 DFQATT, CDR2 SNEGSKA (reference sequence). There are 14 residues in the CDR3. DNA for the CDR3: TGCAGTGCTAGAGCGAGCGGGGGAACAGATACGCAGTATTTT. It yields the protein CSARASGGTDTQYF.

This clonotype showed up just a few times. The CDR3 DNA reads as TGTGCCAGCAGCCCTAGGCAGGGGGTGACGTGGGAGACCCAGTACTTC. This translates into CASSPRQGVTWETQYF. The gene calls are TRBV7-9 and TRBJ2-5; 7 nucleotides match TRBD1. Looked up from germline, CDR1 is SEHNR and CDR2 is FQNEAQ (reference sequence). V was clipped by 5 bases and J by 5 bases; unmatched bases: 14. The CDR3 covers 16 residues.

The table lists this clonotype with many counts. J is TRBJ2-7 and V is TRBV7-9; unclear D gene. The CDR3 totals 11 residues. Germline CDR1 SEHNR, CDR2 FQNEAQ (reference sequence). V gave up 2 bases and J gave up 4 bases, with 3 bases separating them. The CDR3 DNA reads TGTGCCAGCAGCTTAAGTTACGAGCAGTACTTC. It translates to CASSLSYEQYF.

The table lists this clonotype with a few counts. The chain uses TRBV7-6 and TRBJ1-2; tentative D call: TRBD1 (5 bases). From germline, CDR1 is SGHVS and CDR2 FNYEAQ. The CDR3 contains 16 residues. V was cut by 4 bases and J by 4 bases, with 19 bases left in between. CDR3 in amino acids: CASSSSLGGGGYGYTF. As DNA, the CDR3 is TGTGCCAGCAGCTCGAGCCTCGGGGGGGGAGGCTATGGCTACACCTTC.

This clonotype was picked up many times. The chain joins TRBV9 to TRBJ2-1, with 8 bases lining up with TRBD2. The V gene's germline CDR1 is SGDLS and CDR2 YYNGEE. Trimming at V came to 0 bases and at J to 9 bases, leaving 11 bases not matched to a gene. The CDR3 consists of 16 residues. The CDR3 loop reads CASSVVPQGLVVEQFF. The CDR3 DNA reads as TGTGCCAGCAGCGTAGTCCCCCAGGGACTAGTTGTTGAGCAGTTCTTC.

In its sample, this clonotype was seen many times. J is TRBJ2-1 and V is TRBV5-5; D is undetermined. The CDR3 is made up of 14 amino acids. V lost 0 bases to trimming and J lost 3 bases, with 7 bases between them. CDR1 SGHKS and CDR2 YYEKEE come from the germline V gene (reference sequence). CDR3 DNA: TGTGCCAGCAGCTTGGGGCAGCTCTACAATGAGCAGTTCTTC. Its translation is CASSLGQLYNEQFF.

The V gene is TRBV12-3 or TRBV12-4, the J gene TRBJ1-5; no clear D gene. Trimming removed 6 bases at V and 8 bases at J, with 17 bases between. The CDR3 totals 14 residues. DNA for the CDR3: TGTGCCAGCAGCCCCGGATTCACCCCCGAGCCCCAGCATTTT. Translated, it gives CASSPGFTPEPQHF.

This clonotype came up many times. The gene calls are TRBV5-1 and TRBJ1-6, with D perhaps matching TRBD1 (6 bases). V dropped 3 bases and J dropped 6 bases, with 10 bases sitting between them. The CDR3 totals 14 residues. The germline V gene encodes CDR1 SGHRS and CDR2 YFSETQ. The CDR3 DNA is TGCGCCAGCAGCTACAGGGACGGTAATTCACCCCTCCACTTT. Protein sequence: CASSYRDGNSPLHF.

This clonotype was detected ten times or more. The chain carries TRBV13 and TRBJ2-1; 9 bases line up with TRBD2. With 3 bases clipped from V and 5 bases from J, the junction kept 5 bases outside the gene matches. Germline-derived CDR1 and CDR2 are PRHDT and FYEKMQ (reference sequence). The CDR3 covers 15 residues. The CDR3 here is CASSFPSGGHNEQFF. As DNA, the CDR3 is TGTGCCAGCAGCTTCCCGAGCGGGGGGCACAATGAGCAGTTCTTC. Variable domain in full (rest from reference TRBV13 and TRBJ2-1): AAGVIQSPRHLIKEKRETATLKCYPIPRHDTVYWYQQGPGQDPQFLISFYEKMQSDKGSIPDRFSAQQFSDYHSELNMSSLELGDSALYFCASSFPSGGHNEQFFGPGTRLTVL.

This clonotype came up many times. This chain links TRBV5-1 with TRBJ2-3; tentative D call: TRBD1 (6 bases). V was shortened by 4 bases and J by 2 bases, with 14 bases between the two germline ends. The CDR3 loop spans 15 amino acids. Germline loops: CDR1 SGHRS, CDR2 YFSETQ. The CDR3 DNA is TGCGCCAGCAGCCGACAGGACCGAGTCACAGATACGCAGTATTTT. Translated, it gives CASSRQDRVTDTQYF.

There are many counts of this clonotype. The V gene is TRBV15, the J gene TRBJ2-5; D could derive from TRBD1 or TRBD2 (6 bases each). From germline, CDR1 is LNHNV and CDR2 YYDKDF (reference sequence). The CDR3 runs 15 residues. Trimming left V 0 bases short and J 5 bases short, with 13 bases between. The CDR3 DNA reads as TGTGCCACCAGCAGAGAGCAAAGGGGGGTTGAGACCCAGTACTTC. It is translated as CATSREQRGVETQYF.

This clonotype has ten or more counts. V usage is TRBV7-2 and J usage is TRBJ1-1, with D maybe TRBD1 (5 bases). The CDR3 has 13 residues. Trimming pared 6 bases from V and 1 base from J, leaving 9 bases between. The V gene's germline CDR1 is SGHTA and CDR2 FQGNSA. DNA of the CDR3: TGTGCCAGCAGTAAAGGGGCGAACACTGAAGCTTTCTTT. Protein sequence: CASSKGANTEAFF.

This clonotype was detected only a few times. The chain employs TRBV4-3 and TRBJ2-3; D gene ambiguous. The CDR3 extends over 14 amino acids. Germline V gives CDR1 LGHNA, CDR2 YSLEER. V was cut by 0 bases and J by 6 bases, with 10 bases left in between. The CDR3 bases are TGCGCCAGCAGCCAAGATCTCACCTGGGATACGCAGTATTTT. Its translation: CASSQDLTWDTQYF.

The chain uses TRBV4-2 and TRBJ1-1, with D perhaps matching TRBD1 (5 bases). Germline loops: CDR1 LGHNA, CDR2 YNFKEQ. V lost 0 bases and J 2 bases, leaving 13 bases between the germline ends. CDR3 size: 16 residues. The DNA for the CDR3 is TGTGCCAGCAGCCAAGAGGTGTCCTGGGGCAACACTGAAGCTTTCTTT. As protein: CASSQEVSWGNTEAFF.

V is TRBV6-2 or TRBV6-3 and J is TRBJ2-7; TRBD1 aligns across 7 bases. The CDR3 has 16 residues. From germline, CDR1 is MNHEY and CDR2 SVGEGT. V was pared by 6 bases and J by 3 bases, with 14 bases of the junction left unmatched. The CDR3 loop is CASRQGTDTLYYEQYV. In nucleotides, the CDR3 is TGTGCCAGCAGGCAGGGGACAGACACCTTGTACTACGAGCAGTACGTC.

This clonotype occurred many times. The genes are TRBV6-6 and TRBJ2-3; 7 bases map to TRBD1. Germline-derived CDR1 and CDR2 are MNHNY and SVGAGI (reference sequence). This CDR3 comprises 13 residues. V lost 7 bases, J lost 3 bases, and 4 bases stayed unmatched. The CDR3 region has the DNA TGTGCCAGCACCCAGGGGGTGACAGATACGCAGTATTTT. Translated, it gives CASTQGVTDTQYF.